This T cell receptor (beta chain) originates from a study of blood T cell repertoires in COVID-19. Study information: In each case, the material was cDNA or gDNA derived from T cells, B-cell-depleted T cells, or PBMCs.

Produced via immunoSEQ multiplex PCR; TCRdb's table is partial and in-frame only. The sample shows about 150,000 clones, about 88% of them seen only once. Per germline, CDR1 SGHRS and CDR2 YFSETQ. V was shortened by 0 bases and J by 1 base, with 10 bases between the two germline ends. This CDR3 spans 15 amino acids. The gene calls are TRBV5-1 and TRBJ2-5; D perhaps matches TRBD2 (6 bases). What was sequenced was peripheral blood. This sequence was found in a woman in her seventies with acute or convalescent COVID-19. The CDR3 sequence: CASSLVSGSQETQYF. Here the CDR3 DNA reads TGCGCCAGCAGCTTGGTCAGCGGGTCCCAAGAGACCCAGTACTTC.